This T cell receptor (beta chain) was retrieved from a study of OX40 agonist ivuxolimab in advanced cancers. Across the whole study: The study gave patients intravenous ivuxolimab at 0.01 to 10 mg/kg every 2 weeks. Partial responses were observed in three patients, of whom one had hepatocellular carcinoma and two had cutaneous melanoma.

The repertoire was sequenced with immunoSEQ multiplex PCR; TCRdb's copy has only in-frame clones and lacks some. The table shows 85,000 to 130,000 clones, with 90% occurring only once. CDR1 is MGHRA and CDR2 is YSYEKL in the germline V gene. CDR3 length: 15 amino acids. The ends lost 1 base at V and 7 bases at J; junction bases unmatched: 3. No patient had autoimmune disease or received systemic immunosuppression. The genes are TRBV4-1 and TRBJ2-2; 10 bases are shared with TRBD1. The sequence was collected from an adult with an advanced solid tumor such as melanoma, head and neck, liver or kidney cancer. Sequenced here: CD4+ or CD8+ T cells sorted from blood, sampled in a trial of the OX40 agonist ivuxolimab. As DNA, the CDR3 is TGCGCCAGCAGCCAAGGACAGGGGGCGCACGGGGAGCTGTTTTTT. Its protein is CASSQGQGAHGELFF.